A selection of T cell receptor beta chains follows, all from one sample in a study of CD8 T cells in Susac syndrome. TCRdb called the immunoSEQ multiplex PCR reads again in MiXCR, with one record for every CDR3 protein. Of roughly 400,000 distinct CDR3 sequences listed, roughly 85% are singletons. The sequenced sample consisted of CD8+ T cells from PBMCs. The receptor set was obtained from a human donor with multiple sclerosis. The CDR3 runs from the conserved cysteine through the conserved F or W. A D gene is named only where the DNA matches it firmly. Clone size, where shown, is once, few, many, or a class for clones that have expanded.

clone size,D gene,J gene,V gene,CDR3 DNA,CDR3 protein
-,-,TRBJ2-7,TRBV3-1,TGTGCCAGCAGCCGAGCGACAGGCTCCTACGAGCAGTACTTC,CASSRATGSYEQYF
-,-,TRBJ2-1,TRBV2,TGTGCCTCGTATGGGGGCGATGAGCAGTTCTTC,CASYGGDEQFF
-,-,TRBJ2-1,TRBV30,TGTGCCTGGAGTGGGGAATTGGGTGAGCAGTTCTTC,CAWSGELGEQFF
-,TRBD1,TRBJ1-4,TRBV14,TGTGCCAGCAGCCCACCGGGACAGGTTAATGAAAAACTGTTTTTT,CASSPPGQVNEKLFF
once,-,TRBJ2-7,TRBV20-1,TGCAGTGCTAGAGGGAACCTGACCTACGAGCAGTACTTC,CSARGNLTYEQYF
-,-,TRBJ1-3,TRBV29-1,TGCAGCGTCGGGGGGGATGGAAACACCATATATTTT,CSVGGDGNTIYF
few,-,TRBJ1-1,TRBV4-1,TGCGCCAGCAGCCAAGATAGCGGTGAAGCTTTCTTT,CASSQDSGEAFF
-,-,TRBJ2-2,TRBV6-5,TGTGCCAGCAGTTACGCGACAGGGAACACCGGGGAGCTGTTTTTT,CASSYATGNTGELFF
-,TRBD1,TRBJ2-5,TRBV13,TGTGCCAGCACCGCCTCCGGGACAGGGTGGTCGGGGGAGACCCAGTACTTC,CASTASGTGWSGETQYF
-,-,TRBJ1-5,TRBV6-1,TGTGCCATCCTGGACCCCCGGGAAGGCGGTCAGCCCCAGCATTTT,CAILDPREGGQPQHF
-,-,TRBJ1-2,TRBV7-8,TGTGCCAGCAGCTCGGAAATGCAAGACTCCGAGGGGAATTATGGCTACACCTTC,CASSSEMQDSEGNYGYTF
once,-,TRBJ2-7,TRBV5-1,TGCGCCAGCAGCTCGGGGCCGGCAGGGGACCCCTACGAGCAGTACTTC,CASSSGPAGDPYEQYF
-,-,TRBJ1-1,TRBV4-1,TGCGCCAGCAGGGGGGGCGGGTTTACTGAAGCTTTCTTT,CASRGGGFTEAFF
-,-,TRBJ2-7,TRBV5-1,TGCGCCAGCAGCTTGTGGCTAGATACCTACGAGCAGTACTTC,CASSLWLDTYEQYF
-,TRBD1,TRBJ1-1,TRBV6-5,TGTGCCAGCGGGACAGGGATAAACACTGAAGCTTTCTTT,CASGTGINTEAFF
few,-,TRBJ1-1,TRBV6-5,TGTGCCAGCAGTTTGACTGCCGCTAACACTGAAGCTTTCTTT,CASSLTAANTEAFF
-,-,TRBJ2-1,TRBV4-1,TGCGCCAGCAGCCACCCCGGTGCACACAATGAGCAGTTCTTC,CASSHPGAHNEQFF
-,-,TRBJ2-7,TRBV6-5,TGTGCCAGCAAGGAGGGACCAGACCCTCTGGAGCAGTACTTC,CASKEGPDPLEQYF
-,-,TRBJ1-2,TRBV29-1,TGCAGCGTTGAGGATAGGGTTTATTATGGCTACACCTTC,CSVEDRVYYGYTF
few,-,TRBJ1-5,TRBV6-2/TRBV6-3,TGTGCCAGCAGTTACTCGATCGGCAGCAATCAGCCCCAGCATTTT,CASSYSIGSNQPQHF
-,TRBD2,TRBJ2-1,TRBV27,TGTGCCAGCCGACTAGCGGGGGACAATGAGCAGTTCTTC,CASRLAGDNEQFF
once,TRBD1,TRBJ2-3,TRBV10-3,TGTGCCATCAGGACGACAGGGGATACAGATACGCAGTATTTT,CAIRTTGDTDTQYF
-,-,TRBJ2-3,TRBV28,TGTGCCAGCAGTTTAGCGATCGGGAAGAGCGGAATCACAGATACGCAGTATTTT,CASSLAIGKSGITDTQYF
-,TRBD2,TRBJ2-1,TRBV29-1,TGCAGCGTTGAAGGGGAAGAGCGGGATACCGGTTCCTACAATGAGCAGTTCTTC,CSVEGEERDTGSYNEQFF
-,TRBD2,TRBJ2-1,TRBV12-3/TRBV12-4,TGTGCCAGCAGTTTGGGCGGGGGGCACTCCTACAATGAGCAGTTCTTC,CASSLGGGHSYNEQFF
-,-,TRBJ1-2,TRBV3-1,TGTGCCAGCAGCTATATTCTTAACTATGGCTACACCTTC,CASSYILNYGYTF
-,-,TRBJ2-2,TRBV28,TGTGCCAGCAGCCCCCTTTGGGCGATCGGGGAGCTGTTTTTT,CASSPLWAIGELFF
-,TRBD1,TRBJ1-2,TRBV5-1,TGCGCCAGCAGCTCGAACGCAGGGGGCGAGGACTATGGCTACACCTTC,CASSSNAGGEDYGYTF
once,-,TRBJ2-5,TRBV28,TGTGCCAGCAGTTCCCGAGGGGACACCACGCTTCAAGAGACCCAGTACTTC,CASSSRGDTTLQETQYF
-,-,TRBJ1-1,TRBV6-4,TGTGCCAGCAGTGAGGAAGTGGGCACTGAAGCTTTCTTT,CASSEEVGTEAFF
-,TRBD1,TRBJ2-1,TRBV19,TGTGCCAGTATTCCCGGACAGGGGGCGACGTCCTACAATGAGCAGTTCTTC,CASIPGQGATSYNEQFF
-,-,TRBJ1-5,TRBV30,TGTGCCTGGGATCTAGGGATTCAGAGCAATCAGCCCCAGCATTTT,CAWDLGIQSNQPQHF
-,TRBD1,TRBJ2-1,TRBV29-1,TGCAGCGTTGAAGTTACAGGGGGCTGGGATGAGCAGTTCTTC,CSVEVTGGWDEQFF
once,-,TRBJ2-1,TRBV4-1,TGCGCCAGCAGTCGTCCCGGGACAAGGGACAATGAGCAGTTCTTC,CASSRPGTRDNEQFF
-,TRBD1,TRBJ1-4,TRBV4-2,TGTGCCAGCAGCCAAGAACTGGGACAGCTTGCAACTAATGAAAAACTGTTTTTT,CASSQELGQLATNEKLFF
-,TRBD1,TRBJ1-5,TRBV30,TGTGCCTGGAGTGTAACAACAGGGGGGCGGCCCCAGCATTTT,CAWSVTTGGRPQHF
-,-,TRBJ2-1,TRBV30,TGTGCCTGGAGTTTAGGGGATGAGCAGTTCTTC,CAWSLGDEQFF
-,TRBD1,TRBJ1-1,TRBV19,TGTGCCAGTAGTGAACCCTACAGGGGATACATGAACACTGAAGCTTTCTTT,CASSEPYRGYMNTEAFF
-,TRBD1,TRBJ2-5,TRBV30,TGTGCCTGGAGTGTGGTTTCGGGACAGGGCCAAGAGACCCAGTACTTC,CAWSVVSGQGQETQYF
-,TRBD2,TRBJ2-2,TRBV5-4,TGTGCCAGCAGCTTGCTAGCGGGGGGGACCGGGGAGCTGTTTTTT,CASSLLAGGTGELFF
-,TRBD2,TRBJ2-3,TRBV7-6,TGTGCCAGCAGCTTACGGGCCCTAGCGGGGACTAGCACAGATACGCAGTATTTT,CASSLRALAGTSTDTQYF
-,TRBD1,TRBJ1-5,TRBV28,TGTGCCAGCAGAGCCGGGACAGGGGGTGTGCGCAATCAGCCCCAGCATTTT,CASRAGTGGVRNQPQHF
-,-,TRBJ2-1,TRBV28,TGTGCCAGCAGTCCGGATAGAGGTCCTTACAATGAGCAGTTCTTC,CASSPDRGPYNEQFF
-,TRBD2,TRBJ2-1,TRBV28,TGTGCCAGCAGTACCCTAGCGGGGGGGGACTCCTACAATGAGCAGTTCTTC,CASSTLAGGDSYNEQFF
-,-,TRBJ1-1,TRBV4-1,TGCGCCAGCAGCCCAGGGGAGGCATGGAACCATGAAGCTTTCTTT,CASSPGEAWNHEAFF
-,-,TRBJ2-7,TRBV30,TGTGCCTGGAGTGAGTTTCAGGGGAGCTCCTACGAGCAGTACTTC,CAWSEFQGSSYEQYF
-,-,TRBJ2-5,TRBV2,TGTGCCAGCAGGGCCCGGACGGGGGCCCAAGACACCCAGTACTTC,CASRARTGAQDTQYF
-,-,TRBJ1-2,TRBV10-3,TGTGCCATCAGTGAAATATCCTTCGCGCCCTATGGCTACACCTTC,CAISEISFAPYGYTF
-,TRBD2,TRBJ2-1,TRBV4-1,TGCGCCAGCAGCCTAGGGACTAGCAGCAATGAGCAGTTCTTC,CASSLGTSSNEQFF
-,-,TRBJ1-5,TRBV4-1,TGCGCCAGCAGCCAAGCAGGGGTTCCTAATCAGCCCCAGCATTTT,CASSQAGVPNQPQHF
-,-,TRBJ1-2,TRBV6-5,TGTGCCAGCAGTCCCGGTCTCGGTGACTATGGCTACACCTTC,CASSPGLGDYGYTF
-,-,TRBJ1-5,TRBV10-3,TGTGCCATCAGTGAGTCAGTTGGCAATCAGCCCCAGCATTTT,CAISESVGNQPQHF
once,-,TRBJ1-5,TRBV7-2,TGTGCCAGCAGCTTAGTCCCCAGGGGCGCTGAGCAGCCCCAGCATTTT,CASSLVPRGAEQPQHF
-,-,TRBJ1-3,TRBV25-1,TGTGCCAGCAGTACCAGGCAGGGGTCTGGAAACACCATATATTTT,CASSTRQGSGNTIYF